This record covers a single T cell receptor (beta chain). This sample stems from a study of blood T cell repertoires in COVID-19. Study summary: In each case, the material was cDNA or gDNA derived from T cells, B-cell-depleted T cells, or PBMCs.

The V gene end was trimmed by 2 bases and the J gene end by 4 bases; junction bases not matched to a gene: 8. Germline V gives CDR1 WNHNN, CDR2 SYGVQD (reference sequence). CDR3 length: 15 residues. Original data processing: It was from reference gene primer amplification that nucleated cell counts were estimated. Assay: immunoSEQ multiplex PCR; the TCRdb copy retains only in-frame clones and omits some. The D gene and trimming were derived from the DNA, and the V and J assignments and clone size from that table. The sample contains over 200,000 clones, over 70% of which appear only once. The sequence came from a man aged 40-49 years with active or convalescent COVID-19. This chain uses TRBV10-1 with TRBJ2-7; TRBD2 aligns across 7 bases. The sequencing input was peripheral blood. Here the CDR3 DNA reads TGCGCCAGCAGTGAGAGCCCAGCGGGATATTACGAGCAGTACTTC. The encoded protein is CASSESPAGYYEQYF.